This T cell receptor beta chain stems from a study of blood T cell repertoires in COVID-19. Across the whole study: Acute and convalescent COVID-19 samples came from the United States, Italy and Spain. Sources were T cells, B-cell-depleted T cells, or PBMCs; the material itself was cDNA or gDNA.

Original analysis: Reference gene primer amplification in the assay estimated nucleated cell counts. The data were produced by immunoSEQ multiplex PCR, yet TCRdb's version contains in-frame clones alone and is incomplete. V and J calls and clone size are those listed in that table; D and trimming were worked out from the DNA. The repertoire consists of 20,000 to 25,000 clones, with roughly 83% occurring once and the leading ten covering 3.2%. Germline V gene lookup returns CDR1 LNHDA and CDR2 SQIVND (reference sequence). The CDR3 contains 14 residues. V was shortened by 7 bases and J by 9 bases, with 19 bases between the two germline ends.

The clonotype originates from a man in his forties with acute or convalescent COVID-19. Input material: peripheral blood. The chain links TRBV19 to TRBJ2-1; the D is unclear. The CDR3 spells CASKESPISGEQFF. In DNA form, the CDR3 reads TGTGCCAGTAAAGAAAGCCCCATCTCCGGTGAGCAGTTCTTC.